These 13 T cell receptor beta chains were all obtained from the same sample, sequenced in a study of blood T cell repertoires in COVID-19. Profiling relied on immunoSEQ multiplex PCR, and the TCRdb table lists in-frame clones only, not all of them. Of roughly 260,000 clones in the sample, approximately 77% were seen once. The sample taken for sequencing was peripheral blood. The receptor source for this set is a woman between 18 and 29 years old with acute or convalescent COVID-19.

CDR3 in amino acids: CASSLVRQGFEKLFF. DNA of the CDR3: TGTGCCAGCAGCTTAGTGAGGCAGGGCTTTGAAAAACTGTTTTTT. The chain employs TRBV7-9 and TRBJ1-4, with D possibly TRBD1 on 5 matching bases. The V end lost 1 base, the J end lost 7 bases, and 13 bases lay between the germline ends. This CDR3 region has 15 residues. CDR1 and CDR2 from the germline V gene are SEHNR and FQNEAQ (reference sequence).

The V and J genes are TRBV5-6 and TRBJ2-2; D call uncertain. V was clipped by 1 base and J by 0 bases, with 7 bases between them. Germline lookup yields CDR1 SGHDT and CDR2 YYEEEE. This CDR3 is 15 amino acids long. CDR3 nucleotide sequence: TGTGCCAGCAGCTTGTTAAGCGCGAACACCGGGGAGCTGTTTTTT. Its translation: CASSLLSANTGELFF.

The chain uses TRBV6-1 and TRBJ1-2; 9 bases are a match to TRBD1. The V gene's germline CDR1 is MNHNS and CDR2 SASEGT. V gave up 3 bases and J gave up 2 bases; unmatched junction bases: 4. The length of the CDR3 is 15 residues. DNA of the CDR3: TGTGCCAGCAGTGAGCCCGGGACAGGGAACTATGGCTACACCTTC. Its translation: CASSEPGTGNYGYTF.

The genes are TRBV14 and TRBJ2-3, with 8 bases that match TRBD2. The V segment lost 2 bases and the J segment 3 bases; nucleotides outside the gene matches: 4. CDR3 length: 15 residues. Germline loops: CDR1 SGHDN, CDR2 FVKESK. This chain's CDR3 is CASSQWRGDTDTQYF. Here the CDR3 DNA reads TGTGCCAGCAGCCAATGGCGGGGGGATACAGATACGCAGTATTTT.

The chain employs TRBV6-2 or TRBV6-3 and TRBJ1-2; TRBD1 matches 9 bases. This CDR3 contains 18 residues. Germline loops: CDR1 MNHEY, CDR2 SVGEGT. J was trimmed by 3 bases and V by 5 bases; bases with no gene match: 16. CDR3 sequence reads: CASSKKGQGPESYYGYTF. The CDR3 nucleotides are TGTGCCAGCAGTAAGAAAGGACAGGGGCCGGAAAGTTACTATGGCTACACCTTC.

The rearrangement joins TRBV27 to TRBJ2-4, with D possibly TRBD1 on 5 matching bases. Germline V gives CDR1 MNHEY, CDR2 SMNVEV (reference sequence). The CDR3 consists of 13 residues. V lost 3 bases to trimming and J lost 6 bases, with 9 bases between them. Here the CDR3 DNA reads TGTGCCAGCAGTTTCGGAACAGGAAACATTCAGTACTTC. Protein sequence: CASSFGTGNIQYF.

The V call is TRBV7-8, the J call TRBJ2-1; D not certain. Germline V gene lookup returns CDR1 SGHVS and CDR2 FQNEAQ. This CDR3 is built from 14 residues. V gave up 2 bases and J gave up 6 bases, with 11 bases separating them. The CDR3 nucleotides read TGTGCCAGCAGCTTACGGCAGCCAGGCAATGAGCAGTTCTTC. Translated: CASSLRQPGNEQFF.

The V and J genes are TRBV5-4 and TRBJ2-7; the match to TRBD2 covers 12 bases. Per the germline V gene, CDR1 is SGHNT and CDR2 is YYREEE (reference sequence). This CDR3 spans 14 amino acids. With 5 bases clipped from V and 5 bases from J, the junction kept 5 bases outside the gene matches. Here the CDR3 DNA reads TGTGCCAGCAGGGCACTAGCGGGAGGAGACGAGCAGTACTTC. Protein product: CASRALAGGDEQYF.

V usage is TRBV12-5 and J usage is TRBJ2-7; 9 bases line up with TRBD2. Looked up from germline, CDR1 is LGHNT and CDR2 is FRNRAP. Trimming at V came to 11 bases and at J to 2 bases, leaving 7 bases not matched to a gene. The CDR3 loop spans 13 amino acids. This CDR3 reads CAEAGTSTYEQYF. The CDR3 nucleotides read TGTGCTGAAGCCGGGACTAGCACCTACGAGCAGTACTTC.

The V call is TRBV5-1, the J call TRBJ2-3; tentatively, D is TRBD2 (5 bases). This CDR3 comprises 16 residues. Trimming left V 0 bases short and J 3 bases short, with 14 bases between. The V gene's germline CDR1 is SGHRS and CDR2 YFSETQ. This CDR3 is CASSLVPRRGTDTQYF. CDR3 bases: TGCGCCAGCAGCTTGGTCCCCCGCCGAGGGACAGATACGCAGTATTTT.

The chain is built from TRBV7-3 and TRBJ2-2; 12 bases map to TRBD2. The CDR3 loop spans 14 amino acids. The V gene end was trimmed by 5 bases and the J gene end by 7 bases; junction bases not matched to a gene: 2. Germline values: CDR1 SGHTA, CDR2 FQGTGA. The CDR3 DNA sequence: TGTGCCAGCAGCAAGGGACTAGCGGGCGGGGAGCTGTTTTTT. It is translated as CASSKGLAGGELFF.

A few counts support this clone. The rearrangement joins TRBV5-5 to TRBJ1-6; D unresolved. CDR3 size: 14 residues. Germline CDR1 SGHKS, CDR2 YYEKEE (reference sequence). The V end was cut by 2 bases, the J end by 5 bases, with 8 bases between. CDR3 region: CASSFWLNNSPLHF. CDR3 coding DNA: TGTGCCAGCAGCTTCTGGCTCAATAATTCACCCCTCCACTTT.

This chain connects TRBV7-2 to TRBJ2-1; 10 bases are a match to TRBD1. Per the germline V gene, CDR1 is SGHTA and CDR2 is FQGNSA. The trim removed 0 bases at V and 4 bases at J, leaving 6 bases unmatched. The CDR3 has 17 residues. CDR3 in DNA: TGTGCCAGCAGCTTAGCGAGGACAGGGGGGCCGTACAATGAGCAGTTCTTC. Translated, it gives CASSLARTGGPYNEQFF.